Each of the 18 T cell receptor beta chains below was sequenced from the same sample in a study of identical twins. TCRdb re-called the 5' RACE reads with MiXCR, one entry per CDR3 protein. The repertoire holds approximately 1.8 million distinct CDR3 sequences, with 25% to 35% as singletons. Specimen: cord blood. These receptors were obtained from a newborn girl in good health.

This clonotype was detected only a few times. The chain uses TRBV20-1 and TRBJ1-1; TRBD1 matches at 7 bases. Trimming removed 5 bases from V and 1 base from J; junction bases left unmatched: 4. Germline V gene lookup returns CDR1 DFQATT and CDR2 SNEGSKA (reference sequence). CDR3 length: 13 amino acids. In nucleotides, the CDR3 is TGCAGTGCTGTACAGGGGACGAACACTGAAGCTTTCTTT. Protein product: CSAVQGTNTEAFF.

This chain uses TRBV9 with TRBJ1-1; D possibly corresponds to TRBD1 (5 bases). Germline CDR1 is SGDLS and CDR2 is YYNGEE. The CDR3 runs 13 residues. The V end was cut by 0 bases, the J end by 4 bases, with 7 bases between. The CDR3 here is CASSVVGTTEAFF. The CDR3 nucleotides read TGTGCCAGCAGCGTAGTTGGGACCACTGAAGCTTTCTTT.

This clonotype was counted only a few times. This chain uses TRBV20-1 with TRBJ2-4; no clear D. The end of the DNA fits TRBJ2-5 better, so the J call may be wrong. The CDR3 runs to 13 residues. The V gene's germline CDR1 is DFQATT and CDR2 SNEGSKA (reference sequence). In DNA, the CDR3 is TGCAGTGCTAGGCCCCCAGGTCTGGAGACCCAGTACTTC. Its translation is CSARPPGLETQYF.

This clonotype was found once. The J gene is TRBJ2-5, the V gene TRBV6-5, with D possibly being TRBD2 (6 bases). The CDR3 extends over 15 amino acids. The V end was cut by 4 bases, the J end by 11 bases, with 23 bases between. The V gene's germline CDR1 is MNHEY and CDR2 SVGAGI. This chain's CDR3 is CASSSRLVPYNEQYF. In DNA form, the CDR3 reads TGTGCCAGCAGTTCAAGACTAGTTCCCTACAATGAGCAGTACTTC.

This clonotype was seen repeatedly, ten times or more. V is TRBV14 and J is TRBJ1-2; D call uncertain. Per germline, CDR1 SGHDN and CDR2 FVKESK. The CDR3 contains 15 residues. The V gene lost 5 bases and the J gene lost 0 bases, with 13 bases spanning the gap. DNA for the CDR3: TGTGCCAGCAGCTCGATTCGGCAGGCTAACTATGGCTACACCTTC. As protein: CASSSIRQANYGYTF.

J is TRBJ1-1 and V is TRBV5-1; possibly TRBD1 for D (5 bases). The V end lost 5 bases, the J end lost 5 bases, and 19 bases lay between the germline ends. The CDR3 totals 15 residues. The V gene's germline CDR1 is SGHRS and CDR2 YFSETQ. The CDR3: CASSPVGRWGTEAFF. The CDR3, as DNA: TGCGCCAGCAGTCCCGTCGGCAGGTGGGGGACTGAAGCTTTCTTT.

The chain employs TRBV9 and TRBJ2-6; 8 bases map to TRBD1. V was pared by 4 bases and J by 2 bases, with 5 bases of the junction left unmatched. This CDR3 comprises 16 residues. Germline loops: CDR1 SGDLS, CDR2 YYNGEE. The CDR3 DNA reads TGTGCCAGCAGCCCCGAGACAGGGGCTGGGGCCAACGTCCTGACTTTC. This codes for CASSPETGAGANVLTF.

As for this clonotype: The junction shows a germline mismatch at one end, possibly a read error. The chain employs TRBV20-1 and TRBJ2-7; D remains unclear. This CDR3 has 13 residues. Germline CDR1 reads DFQATT; CDR2 reads SNEGSKA (reference sequence). The CDR3 is CSARGRHPYKQYF. CDR3 nucleotides: TGCAGTGCTAGAGGGAGACATCCCTACAAGCAGTACTTC.

This clonotype came up a few times. The V call is TRBV24-1, the J call TRBJ1-5, with D unresolved. The CDR3 totals 16 residues. Germline V CDR1 and CDR2: KGHDR, SFDVKD. The V end was cut by 2 bases, the J end by 0 bases, with 10 bases between. This CDR3 is CATSDSVYSSNQPQHF. The DNA for the CDR3 is TGTGCCACCAGTGATTCCGTTTACAGTAGCAATCAGCCCCAGCATTTT.

In this sample, this clonotype turned up once. With a much larger clone just one base away, this may be a read error. As the CDR3 is not closed by the conserved phenylalanine or tryptophan, this likely results from a read error. The chain joins TRBV5-1 to TRBJ2-5; D unresolved. The J call is uncertain, as TRBJ2-7 better fits the DNA end. In germline, CDR1 is SGHRS, CDR2 YFSETQ. The CDR3 is made up of 13 amino acids. The CDR3 nucleotides are TGCGCCAGCAGCTTGGTCTCCATCTACGAGCAGTACTTA. Protein product: CASSLVSIYEQYL.

There are a few counts of this clonotype. The rearrangement joins TRBV7-9 to TRBJ2-1; D call uncertain. Trimming cost V 4 bases and J 8 bases, with 9 bases left between them. This CDR3 has 12 amino acids. Germline lookup yields CDR1 SEHNR and CDR2 FQNEAQ (reference sequence). As DNA, the CDR3 is TGTGCCAGCAGCTCTCCGCGCCATGAGCAGTTCTTC. It is translated as CASSSPRHEQFF.

This clonotype was seen just once. At one end, the junction sequence differs from germline, possibly due to a read error. This rearrangement joins TRBV6-5 to TRBJ2-1, with 11 bases matching TRBD2. The length of the CDR3 is 15 residues. Germline V gives CDR1 MNHEY, CDR2 SVGAGI. This CDR3 is CASLSTSGSYNGQFF. CDR3 coding DNA: TGTGCCAGCCTGTCTACTAGCGGGAGCTACAATGGGCAGTTCTTC.

The chain combines TRBV10-3 with TRBJ1-6; D is undetermined. CDR1 and CDR2 (germline): ENHRY, SYGVKD. This CDR3 region has 12 residues. Trimming removed 6 bases from V and 5 bases from J, with 5 bases in between. In DNA, the CDR3 is TGTGCCATCAGAGGGAATAATTCACCCCTCCACTTT. It encodes CAIRGNNSPLHF.

This clonotype was seen ten or more times. As DNA, the CDR3 is TGTGCCAGCAGTTTACACCCGCAAGGGCAAGAGACCCAGTACTTC. Translating gives CASSLHPQGQETQYF. The genes are TRBV28 and TRBJ2-5; D is unresolved. Trimming took 2 bases from V and 2 from J, leaving 12 bases between them. The CDR3 has 15 amino acids. Germline V gene sequence: CDR1 MDHEN, CDR2 SYDVKM.

This clonotype was observed a few times. V gene TRBV6-5 combines with J gene TRBJ2-1, with D perhaps matching TRBD2 (5 bases). The CDR3 covers 16 residues. Germline V gene lookup returns CDR1 MNHEY and CDR2 SVGAGI. V lost 5 bases, J lost 2 bases, and 16 bases lay in between. CDR3 in amino acids: CASSPFGEGAYNEQFF. CDR3 nucleotide sequence: TGTGCCAGCAGTCCCTTTGGTGAGGGTGCCTACAATGAGCAGTTCTTC.

The V and J genes are TRBV6-1 and TRBJ2-1; D is possibly TRBD1 (6 bases). CDR3 length equals 16 residues. The germline V gene encodes CDR1 MNHNS and CDR2 SASEGT. Trimming removed 0 bases at V and 5 bases at J, with 14 bases between. In DNA form, the CDR3 reads TGTGCCAGCAGTGAAGCGGGGGACACCCTAAACAATGAGCAGTTCTTC. Amino acid sequence: CASSEAGDTLNNEQFF.

The genes are TRBV6-5 and TRBJ2-7; 10 nucleotides line up with TRBD1. This CDR3 region has 16 residues. V lost 0 bases, J lost 0 bases, and 2 bases stayed unmatched. CDR1 and CDR2 (germline): MNHEY, SVGAGI. The CDR3 loop is CASSYSRTGGSYEQYF. The CDR3 nucleotides read TGTGCCAGCAGTTACTCCCGGACAGGGGGCTCCTACGAGCAGTACTTC.

CDR3 DNA sequence: TGCAGCGTTGCACGGGGGCGCGGGGCTGAAGCTTTCTTT. Amino acid sequence: CSVARGRGAEAFF. This sequence joins TRBV29-1 and TRBJ1-1; D is perhaps TRBD1 (6 bases). The CDR3 has 13 amino acids. Germline CDR1 is SQVTM and CDR2 is ANQGSEA. Trimming took 4 bases from V and 6 from J, leaving 15 bases between them. The full variable domain, completed using reference TRBV29-1 and TRBJ1-1, is SAVISQKPSRDICQRGTSLTIQCQVDSQVTMMFWYRQQPGQSLTLIATANQGSEATYESGFVIDKFPISRPNLTFSTLTVSNMSPEDSSIYLCSVARGRGAEAFFGQGTRLTVV.